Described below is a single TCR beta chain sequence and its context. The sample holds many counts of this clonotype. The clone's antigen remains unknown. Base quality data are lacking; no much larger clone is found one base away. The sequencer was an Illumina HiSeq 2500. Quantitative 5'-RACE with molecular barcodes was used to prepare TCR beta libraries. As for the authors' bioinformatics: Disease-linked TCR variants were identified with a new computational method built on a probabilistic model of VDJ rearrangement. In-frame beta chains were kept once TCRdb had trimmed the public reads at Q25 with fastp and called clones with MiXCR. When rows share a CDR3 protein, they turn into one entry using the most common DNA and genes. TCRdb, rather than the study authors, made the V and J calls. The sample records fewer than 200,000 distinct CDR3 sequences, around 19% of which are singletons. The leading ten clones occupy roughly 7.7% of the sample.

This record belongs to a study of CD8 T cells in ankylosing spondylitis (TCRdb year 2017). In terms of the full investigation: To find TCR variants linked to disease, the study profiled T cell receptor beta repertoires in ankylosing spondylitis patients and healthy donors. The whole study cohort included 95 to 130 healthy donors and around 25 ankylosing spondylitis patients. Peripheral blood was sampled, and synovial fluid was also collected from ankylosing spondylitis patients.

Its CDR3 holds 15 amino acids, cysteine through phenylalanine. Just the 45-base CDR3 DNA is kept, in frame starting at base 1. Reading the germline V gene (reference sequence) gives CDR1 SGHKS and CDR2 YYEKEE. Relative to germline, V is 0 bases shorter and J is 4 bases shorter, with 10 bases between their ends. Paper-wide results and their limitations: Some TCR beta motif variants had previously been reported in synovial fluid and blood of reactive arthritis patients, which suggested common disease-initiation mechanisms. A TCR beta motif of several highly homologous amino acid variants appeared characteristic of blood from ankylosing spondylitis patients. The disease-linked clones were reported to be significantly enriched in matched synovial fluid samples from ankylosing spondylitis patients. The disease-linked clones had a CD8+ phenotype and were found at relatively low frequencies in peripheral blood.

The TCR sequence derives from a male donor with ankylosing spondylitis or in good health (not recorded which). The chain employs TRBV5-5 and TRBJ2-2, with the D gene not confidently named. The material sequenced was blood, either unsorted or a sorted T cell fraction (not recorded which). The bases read TGTGCCAGCAGCTTGGACAGCGTGCGCACCGGGGAGCTGTTTTTT. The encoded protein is CASSLDSVRTGELFF.